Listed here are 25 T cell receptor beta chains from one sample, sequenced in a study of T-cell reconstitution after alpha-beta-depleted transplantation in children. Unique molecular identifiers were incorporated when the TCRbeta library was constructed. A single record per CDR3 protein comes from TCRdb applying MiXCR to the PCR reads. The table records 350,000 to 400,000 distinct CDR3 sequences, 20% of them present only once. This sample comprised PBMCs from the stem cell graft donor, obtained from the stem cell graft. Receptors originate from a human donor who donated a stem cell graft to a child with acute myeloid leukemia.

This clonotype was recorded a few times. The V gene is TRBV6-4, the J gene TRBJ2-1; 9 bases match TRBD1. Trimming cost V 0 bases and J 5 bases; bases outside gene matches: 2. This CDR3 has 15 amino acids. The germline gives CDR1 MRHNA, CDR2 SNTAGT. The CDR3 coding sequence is TGTGCCAGCAGTGACTCCGGGACAGGGAACAATGAGCAGTTCTTC. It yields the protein CASSDSGTGNNEQFF.

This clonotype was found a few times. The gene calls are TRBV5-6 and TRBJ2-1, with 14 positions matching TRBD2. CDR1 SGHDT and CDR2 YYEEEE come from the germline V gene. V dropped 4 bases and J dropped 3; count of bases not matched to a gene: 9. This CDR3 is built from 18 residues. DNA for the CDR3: TGTGCCAGCAGCCGGACTAGCGGGAGGCCGCTCCTCTACAATGAGCAGTTCTTC. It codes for CASSRTSGRPLLYNEQFF.

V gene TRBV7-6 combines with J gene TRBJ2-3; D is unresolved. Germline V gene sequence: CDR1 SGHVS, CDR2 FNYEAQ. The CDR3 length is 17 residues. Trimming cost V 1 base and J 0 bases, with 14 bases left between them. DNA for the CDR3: TGTGCCAGCAGCTTAGGACTGGCCATTGCTAGCACAGATACGCAGTATTTT. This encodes CASSLGLAIASTDTQYF.

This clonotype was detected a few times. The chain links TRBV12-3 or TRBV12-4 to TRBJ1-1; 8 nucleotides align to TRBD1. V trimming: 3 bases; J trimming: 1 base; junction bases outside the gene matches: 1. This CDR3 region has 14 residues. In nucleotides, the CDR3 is TGTGCCAGCAGTTTCGACAGGGGGAACACTGAAGCTTTCTTT. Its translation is CASSFDRGNTEAFF.

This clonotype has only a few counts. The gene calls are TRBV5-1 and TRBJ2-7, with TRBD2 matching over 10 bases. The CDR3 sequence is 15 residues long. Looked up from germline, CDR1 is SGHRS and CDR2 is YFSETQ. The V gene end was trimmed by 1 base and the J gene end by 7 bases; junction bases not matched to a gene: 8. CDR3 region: CASSLSSSGSSEQYF. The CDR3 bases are TGCGCCAGCAGCTTGTCTTCTAGCGGGAGCTCTGAGCAGTACTTC.

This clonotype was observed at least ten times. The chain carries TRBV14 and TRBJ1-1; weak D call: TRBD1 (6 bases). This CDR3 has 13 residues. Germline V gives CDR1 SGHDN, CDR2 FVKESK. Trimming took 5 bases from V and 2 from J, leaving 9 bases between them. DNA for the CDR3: TGTGCCAGCAGCAGGACAGATAACACTGAAGCTTTCTTT. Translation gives CASSRTDNTEAFF.

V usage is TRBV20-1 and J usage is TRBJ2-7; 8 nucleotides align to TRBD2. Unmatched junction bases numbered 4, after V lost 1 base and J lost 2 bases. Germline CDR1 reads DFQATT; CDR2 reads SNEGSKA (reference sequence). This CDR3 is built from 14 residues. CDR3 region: CSARGEGLAYEQYF. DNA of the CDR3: TGCAGTGCTAGAGGTGAGGGACTAGCCTACGAGCAGTACTTC.

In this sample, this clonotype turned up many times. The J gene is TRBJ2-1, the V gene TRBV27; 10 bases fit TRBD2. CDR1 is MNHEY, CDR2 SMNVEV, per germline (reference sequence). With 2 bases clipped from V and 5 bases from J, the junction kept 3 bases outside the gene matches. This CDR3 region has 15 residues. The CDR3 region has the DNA TGTGCCAGCAGTTTACGACTAGCGGGCCACAATGAGCAGTTCTTC. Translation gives CASSLRLAGHNEQFF.

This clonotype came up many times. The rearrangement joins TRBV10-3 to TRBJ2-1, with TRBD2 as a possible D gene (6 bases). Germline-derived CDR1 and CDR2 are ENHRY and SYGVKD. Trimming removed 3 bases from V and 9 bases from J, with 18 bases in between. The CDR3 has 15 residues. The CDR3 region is CAISERRENKGEQFF. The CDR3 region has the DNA TGTGCCATCAGTGAACGACGGGAGAATAAAGGTGAGCAGTTCTTC.

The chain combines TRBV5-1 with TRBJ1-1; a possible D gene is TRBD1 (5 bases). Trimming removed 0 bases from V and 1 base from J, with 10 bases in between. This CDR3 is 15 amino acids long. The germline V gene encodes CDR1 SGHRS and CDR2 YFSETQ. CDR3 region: CASSLAPGRNTEAFF. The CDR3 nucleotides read TGCGCCAGCAGCTTGGCCCCAGGGAGGAACACTGAAGCTTTCTTT.

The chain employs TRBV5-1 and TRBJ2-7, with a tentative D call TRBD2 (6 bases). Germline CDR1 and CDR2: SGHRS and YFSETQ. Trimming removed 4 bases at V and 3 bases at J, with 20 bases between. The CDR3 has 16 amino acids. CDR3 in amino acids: CASSGDARKGGYEQYF. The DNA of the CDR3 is TGCGCCAGCAGCGGGGACGCGAGAAAGGGAGGCTACGAGCAGTACTTC.

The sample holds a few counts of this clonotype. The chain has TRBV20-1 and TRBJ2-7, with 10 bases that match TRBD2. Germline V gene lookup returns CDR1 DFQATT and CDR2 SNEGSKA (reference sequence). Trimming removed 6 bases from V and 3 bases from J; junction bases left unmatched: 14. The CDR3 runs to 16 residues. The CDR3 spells CSAENPGLAQLYEQYF. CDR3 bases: TGCAGTGCGGAAAATCCGGGACTAGCGCAACTCTACGAGCAGTACTTC.

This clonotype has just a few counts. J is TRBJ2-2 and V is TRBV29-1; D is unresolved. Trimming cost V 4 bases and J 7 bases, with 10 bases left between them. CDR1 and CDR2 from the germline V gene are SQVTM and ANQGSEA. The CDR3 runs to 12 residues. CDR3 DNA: TGCAGCGTTGGAACAGCCTACGGGGAGCTGTTTTTT. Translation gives CSVGTAYGELFF.

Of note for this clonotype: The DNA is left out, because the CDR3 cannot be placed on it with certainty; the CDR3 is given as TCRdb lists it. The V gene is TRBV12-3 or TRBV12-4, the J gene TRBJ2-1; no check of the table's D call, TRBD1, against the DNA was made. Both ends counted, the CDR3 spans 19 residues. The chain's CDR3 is CASSLGGSLDNLSGDEQFF.

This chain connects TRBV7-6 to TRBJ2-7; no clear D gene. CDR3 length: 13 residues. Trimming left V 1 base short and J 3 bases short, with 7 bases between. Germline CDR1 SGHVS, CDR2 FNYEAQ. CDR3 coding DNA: TGTGCCAGCAGCTTAGAGGTCGGCTACGAGCAGTACTTC. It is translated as CASSLEVGYEQYF.

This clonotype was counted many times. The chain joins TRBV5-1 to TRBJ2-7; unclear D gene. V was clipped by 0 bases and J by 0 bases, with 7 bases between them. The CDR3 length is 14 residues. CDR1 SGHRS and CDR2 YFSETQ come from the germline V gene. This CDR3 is CASSLAGSSYEQYF. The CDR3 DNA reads TGCGCCAGCAGCTTGGCAGGCAGCTCCTACGAGCAGTACTTC.

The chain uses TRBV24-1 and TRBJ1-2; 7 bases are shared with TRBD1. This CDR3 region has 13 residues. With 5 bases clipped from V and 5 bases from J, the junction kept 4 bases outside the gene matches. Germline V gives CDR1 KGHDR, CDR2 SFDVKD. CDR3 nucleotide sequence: TGTGCCACCAGTGCCCCGGGACAGTATGGCTACACCTTC. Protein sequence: CATSAPGQYGYTF.

The CDR3 nucleotides are TGTGCCAGTATGGAGGATGCTGGGACAGGAGATTTCTACGAGCAGTACTTC. It encodes CASMEDAGTGDFYEQYF. The chain links TRBV19 to TRBJ2-7; 8 bases map to TRBD1. The trim removed 7 bases at V and 3 bases at J, leaving 17 bases unmatched. The CDR3 is 17 residues long. Germline-derived CDR1 and CDR2 are LNHDA and SQIVND (reference sequence).

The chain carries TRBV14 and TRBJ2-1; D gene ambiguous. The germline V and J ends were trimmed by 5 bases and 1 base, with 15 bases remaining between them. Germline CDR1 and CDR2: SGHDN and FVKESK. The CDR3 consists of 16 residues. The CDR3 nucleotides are TGTGCCAGCAGCACCGGGTTAGGTGGGTCCTACAATGAGCAGTTCTTC. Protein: CASSTGLGGSYNEQFF.

The CDR3 reads CASNQLAGLGQETQYF. Written as DNA, the CDR3 is TGTGCCAGCAACCAGTTAGCGGGCCTTGGGCAAGAGACCCAGTACTTC. This chain joins TRBV6-1 and TRBJ2-5, with 7 bases fitting TRBD2. The CDR3 sequence is 16 residues long. Germline assignment: CDR1 MNHNS and CDR2 SASEGT. J was trimmed by 2 bases and V by 7 bases; bases with no gene match: 13.

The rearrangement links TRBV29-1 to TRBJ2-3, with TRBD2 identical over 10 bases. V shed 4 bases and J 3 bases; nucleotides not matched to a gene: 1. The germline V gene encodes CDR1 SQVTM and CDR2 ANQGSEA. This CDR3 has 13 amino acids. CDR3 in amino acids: CSVGSGRTDTQYF. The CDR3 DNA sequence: TGCAGCGTTGGTAGCGGGAGGACAGATACGCAGTATTTT.

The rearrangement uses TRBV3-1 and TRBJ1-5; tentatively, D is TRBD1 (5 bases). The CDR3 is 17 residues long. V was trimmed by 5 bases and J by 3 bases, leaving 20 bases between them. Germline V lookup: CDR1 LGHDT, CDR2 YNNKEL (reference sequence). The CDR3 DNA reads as TGTGCCAGCAGCATCGACAGCCTGGTTGATACCAATCAGCCCCAGCATTTT. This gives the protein CASSIDSLVDTNQPQHF.

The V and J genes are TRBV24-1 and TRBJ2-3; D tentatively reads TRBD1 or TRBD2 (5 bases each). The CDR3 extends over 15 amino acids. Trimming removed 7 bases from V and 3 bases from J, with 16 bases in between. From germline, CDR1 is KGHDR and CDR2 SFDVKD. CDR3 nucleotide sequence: TGTGCCACCAGCCGAGCTAGTGGGGGAACAGATACGCAGTATTTT. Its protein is CATSRASGGTDTQYF.

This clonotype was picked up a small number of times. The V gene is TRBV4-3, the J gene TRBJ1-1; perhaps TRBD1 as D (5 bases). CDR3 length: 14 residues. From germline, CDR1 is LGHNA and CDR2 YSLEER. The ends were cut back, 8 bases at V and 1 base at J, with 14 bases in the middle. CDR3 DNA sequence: TGCGCCAGCGGTAGGATGGGGACGAACACTGAAGCTTTCTTT. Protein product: CASGRMGTNTEAFF.

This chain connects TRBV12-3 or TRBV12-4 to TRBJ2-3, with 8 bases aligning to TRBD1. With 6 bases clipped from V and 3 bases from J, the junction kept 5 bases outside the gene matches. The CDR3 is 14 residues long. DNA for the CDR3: TGTGCCAGCAGCAGGGACAGGCCGACAGATACGCAGTATTTT. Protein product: CASSRDRPTDTQYF.